This T cell receptor (beta chain) appears in the sequencing data of a study of PD-L1 blockade in urothelial cancer. At the level of the study: Every 3 weeks, patients received intravenous atezolizumab 1,200 mg, beginning 2014. At 3 weeks after treatment start (second dose) and again at 6 weeks, blood was analyzed. Median blood clonality was approximately 0.08, with 75,000 to 90,000 unique TCRs.

Time point described: pretreatment peripheral blood. Each individual provided 1 to 8 samples (taken pretreatment and on-treatment). Only one count was recorded for this clone. Assay used: immunoSEQ multiplex PCR; TCRdb lists only in-frame clones, some missing. The repertoire holds about 95,000 clones, around 91% seen once, with 1.5% to 2% in the top ten. V dropped 6 bases and J dropped 2 bases, with 12 bases sitting between them. CDR1 is SGHTA, CDR2 FQGNSA, per germline. The CDR3 spans 14 residues. Here the sequenced sample was PBMCs, taken around atezolizumab (anti-PD-L1) treatment. This rearrangement joins TRBV7-2 to TRBJ2-3; D possibly corresponds to TRBD1 (5 bases). The TCR comes from a man aged 55 to 70 with urothelial cancer. CDR3 nucleotide sequence: TGTGCCAGCAGTTTGTACGGACACACAGATACGCAGTATTTT. It specifies CASSLYGHTDTQYF.